Listed here is a single TCR beta chain. The data were produced by immunoSEQ multiplex PCR, yet TCRdb's version contains in-frame clones alone and is incomplete. The repertoire includes about 170,000 clones, just over 90% of them detected once, and roughly 4% sits in the top ten. This sample is part of a study of control samples from healthy donors and cancer patients. Germline assignment: CDR1 KGHSH and CDR2 LQKENI. Between the trimmed V and J ends, which lost 2 bases and 5 bases, there was a span of 12 bases. The CDR3 consists of 14 residues. The receptor was derived from a woman aged 55-70 years in good health. This chain links TRBV18 with TRBJ2-5; D is unresolved. Sequencing was performed on blood. For the CDR3, the DNA is TGTGCCAGCTCACCATTCGATGCCGGGGAGACCCAGTACTTC. It specifies CASSPFDAGETQYF. The full variable domain, completed using reference TRBV18 and TRBJ2-5, is NAGVMQNPRHLVRRRGQEARLRCSPMKGHSHVYWYRQLPEEGLKFMVYLQKENIIDESGMPKERFSAEFPKEGPSILRIQQVVRGDSAAYFCASSPFDAGETQYFGPGTRLLVL.